These T cell receptor beta chains were read from a single sample in a study of Ad26.COV2.S vaccination and SARS-CoV-2 variants. Only in-frame clones appear in the TCRdb table, and some are missing; sequencing was by immunoSEQ multiplex PCR. This sample carries about 480,000 clones, approximately 90% of them seen once, and the ten largest clones take roughly 13%. The sample was peripheral blood, taken in a trial of Ad26.COV2.S vaccine versus placebo. These receptors came from a person between 18 and 65 years old who received the Ad26.COV2.S COVID-19 vaccine or a placebo. Each CDR3 is given with its conserved first and last residue. D genes are given only for firm matches. Expanded clones are given a class, and other clones once, few, many or no size at all.

size	V	D	J	CDR3	DNA
NA	TRBV27	NA	TRBJ1-2	CASSGLDRNYGYTF	TGTGCCAGCAGTGGGCTTGACAGGAACTATGGCTACACCTTC
NA	TRBV5-5	NA	TRBJ1-2	CASSLGQGPVETF	TGTGCCAGCAGTCTGGGGCAGGGCCCAGTCGAAACCTTC
once	TRBV29-1	NA	TRBJ2-2	CSATGGGTGELFF	TGCAGCGCCACAGGGGGGGGCACCGGGGAGCTGTTTTTT
NA	TRBV4-2	NA	TRBJ1-3	CASSSDGGPGNTIYF	TGTGCCAGCAGCTCAGATGGAGGGCCAGGAAACACCATATATTTT
once	TRBV9	TRBD1	TRBJ1-1	CASSPLSGQGRSEAFF	TGTGCCAGCAGCCCCTTATCGGGACAGGGTAGGAGTGAAGCTTTCTTT
NA	TRBV7-2	TRBD2	TRBJ2-3	CASSPPGLAGSYTQYF	TGTGCCAGCAGCCCTCCCGGACTAGCGGGATCTTATACGCAGTATTTT
NA	TRBV12-3/TRBV12-4	NA	TRBJ2-7	CASSSGSREQYF	TGTGCCAGCAGTTCGGGGTCGAGAGAGCAGTACTTC
NA	TRBV5-1	NA	TRBJ1-4	CASSLAVSGGREKLFF	TGCGCCAGCAGCTTGGCCGTTTCCGGGGGAAGGGAAAAACTGTTTTTT
NA	TRBV14	TRBD1	TRBJ2-2	CAGRDRGAGELFF	TGTGCCGGCCGGGACAGGGGTGCCGGGGAGCTGTTTTTT
once	TRBV4-3	NA	TRBJ2-7	CASSQDPGGSGQPPIF	TGCGCCAGCAGCCAAGATCCGGGGGGCTCAGGACAGCCACCGATCTTC
once	TRBV4-3	NA	TRBJ1-1	CASSQETVMNTEAFF	TGCGCCAGCAGCCAAGAGACAGTAATGAACACTGAAGCTTTCTTT
NA	TRBV6-1	NA	TRBJ2-7	CASSEAGDSSYEQYF	TGTGCCAGCAGTGAAGCGGGGGACTCTTCCTACGAGCAGTACTTC
NA	TRBV7-2	NA	TRBJ2-6	CASSTSSSGANVLTF	TGTGCCAGCAGCACTAGTAGCTCTGGGGCCAACGTCCTGACTTTC
NA	TRBV9	NA	TRBJ2-6	CASSVEFTPASGANVLTF	TGTGCCAGCAGCGTAGAGTTCACGCCCGCCTCTGGGGCCAACGTCCTGACTTTC
NA	TRBV28	NA	TRBJ1-5	CASSPHIINSNQPQHF	TGTGCCAGCAGCCCCCATATAATCAATAGCAATCAGCCCCAGCATTTT
NA	TRBV29-1	TRBD2	TRBJ2-7	CSVRVREGSEQYF	TGCAGCGTTAGAGTGAGGGAGGGAAGCGAGCAGTACTTC
NA	TRBV6-1	NA	TRBJ2-5	CASSDRGQGAQYF	TGTGCCAGCAGTGACAGGGGCCAAGGGGCCCAGTACTTC
NA	TRBV2	TRBD2	TRBJ2-1	CASSEELLAGNYNEQFF	TGTGCCAGCAGTGAAGAACTTCTAGCGGGAAATTACAATGAGCAGTTCTTC
once	TRBV11-1	NA	TRBJ2-3	CASSFRGPSTDTQYF	TGTGCCAGCAGCTTTAGGGGACCTAGCACAGATACGCAGTATTTT
NA	TRBV30	TRBD1	TRBJ1-6	CAWSGQGSSPLHF	TGTGCCTGGAGCGGACAGGGGAGTTCACCCCTCCACTTT
NA	TRBV6-4	NA	TRBJ2-2	CASSTGLRGTGELFF	TGTGCCAGCAGTACGGGACTCCGTGGCACCGGGGAGCTGTTTTTT
NA	TRBV11-1	TRBD2	TRBJ2-5	CASRMGLAVQETQYF	TGTGCCAGCAGAATGGGACTAGCGGTCCAAGAGACCCAGTACTTC
NA	TRBV7-2	TRBD1	TRBJ1-5	CASSQGGRGYQPQHF	TGTGCCAGCAGTCAGGGGGGCAGGGGTTATCAGCCCCAGCATTTT
NA	TRBV27	NA	TRBJ2-7	CASSLGWRGSYEQYF	TGTGCCAGCAGTTTAGGGTGGCGCGGCTCCTACGAGCAGTACTTC
NA	TRBV11-2	NA	TRBJ2-4	CASSFASRPPYMGKTKNIQYF	TGTGCCAGCAGTTTCGCAAGTCGTCCACCCTACATGGGGAAAACCAAAAACATTCAGTACTTC
once	TRBV6-2/TRBV6-3	NA	TRBJ2-3	CASSYGSGVGADTQYF	TGTGCCAGCAGTTACGGTAGCGGCGTGGGGGCAGATACGCAGTATTTT
NA	TRBV28	NA	TRBJ1-2	CASSLIGRYGYTF	TGTGCCAGCAGTTTGATTGGCAGGTATGGCTACACCTTC
few	TRBV18	TRBD1	TRBJ2-1	CASSRGQGPYNEQFF	TGTGCCAGCTCACGAGGACAGGGGCCCTACAATGAGCAGTTCTTC
NA	TRBV11-3	NA	TRBJ2-5	CASSLVGGETQYF	TGTGCCAGCAGCTTAGTGGGTGGAGAGACCCAGTACTTC
NA	TRBV28	TRBD1	TRBJ2-6	CASSLEGAGANVLTF	TGTGCCAGCAGTTTAGAGGGGGCCGGGGCCAACGTCCTGACTTTC
few	TRBV6-5	NA	TRBJ1-5	CASRPSSQPQHF	TGTGCCAGCAGACCTTCCAGTCAGCCCCAGCATTTT
NA	TRBV5-1	NA	TRBJ2-7	CASSLIGPPGEQYF	TGCGCCAGCAGCTTGATTGGCCCACCCGGCGAGCAGTACTTC
NA	TRBV2	NA	TRBJ2-2	CASSAAGFANTGELFF	TGTGCCAGCAGTGCGGCGGGGTTCGCGAACACCGGGGAGCTGTTTTTT
few	TRBV7-2	NA	TRBJ2-5	CASSLEQRGRGTLQETQYF	TGTGCCAGCAGCTTAGAGCAGAGGGGGAGGGGGACGTTACAAGAGACCCAGTACTTC
few	TRBV7-8	TRBD2	TRBJ2-1	CASSSRTSHSYNEQFF	TGTGCCAGCAGCTCACGGACTAGCCACTCCTACAATGAGCAGTTCTTC
NA	TRBV7-2	NA	TRBJ1-4	CASSLGLRTELFF	TGTGCCAGCAGCTTAGGTCTGAGGACAGAACTGTTTTTT
NA	TRBV7-3	NA	TRBJ2-1	CASSPRPGAAYNEQFF	TGTGCCAGCAGCCCCCGGCCGGGAGCGGCCTACAATGAGCAGTTCTTC
NA	TRBV7-2	NA	TRBJ1-4	CASSPSNEKLFF	TGTGCCAGCAGCCCCTCTAATGAAAAACTGTTTTTT
NA	TRBV28	NA	TRBJ2-1	CASSSQLDEQFF	TGTGCCAGCAGTTCCCAGTTGGATGAGCAGTTCTTC
NA	TRBV5-1	TRBD2	TRBJ2-1	CASSSSGNPYNEQFF	TGCGCCAGCAGCTCTAGCGGGAACCCCTACAATGAGCAGTTCTTC
NA	TRBV5-6	NA	TRBJ1-6	CASSLFVRVGPPLHF	TGTGCCAGCAGCTTGTTCGTACGGGTGGGGCCACCCCTCCACTTT
NA	TRBV11-1	TRBD1	TRBJ1-6	CASSATGTGVASPLHF	TGTGCCAGCAGCGCAACCGGGACAGGTGTGGCTTCACCCCTCCACTTT